This TCR beta chain is from a study of early T cells in non-severe SARS-CoV-2 infection. This clonotype was seen at least ten times. The CDR3 runs to 20 residues. After removal of 3 bases from V and 2 bases from J, the junction contained 13 bases not matched to a gene. CDR1 and CDR2 (germline): SGHVS, FQNEAQ. Individual cDNA molecules were tagged with unique molecular identifiers. TCRdb itself ran the 5' RACE reads through MiXCR, one entry per CDR3 protein. The sample holds about 40,000 distinct CDR3 sequences, 4.7% seen once. The chain combines TRBV7-8 with TRBJ2-5; TRBD2 aligns across 15 bases. Specimen: whole blood. The TCR sequence derives from an adult who was a healthcare worker with PCR-confirmed SARS-CoV-2 infection or an uninfected control (not recorded which). For the CDR3, the DNA is TGTGCCAGCAGCTTGGGACTAGCGGGGGGACACTACAAGGGGCAAGAGACCCAGTACTTC. Amino acids: CASSLGLAGGHYKGQETQYF.